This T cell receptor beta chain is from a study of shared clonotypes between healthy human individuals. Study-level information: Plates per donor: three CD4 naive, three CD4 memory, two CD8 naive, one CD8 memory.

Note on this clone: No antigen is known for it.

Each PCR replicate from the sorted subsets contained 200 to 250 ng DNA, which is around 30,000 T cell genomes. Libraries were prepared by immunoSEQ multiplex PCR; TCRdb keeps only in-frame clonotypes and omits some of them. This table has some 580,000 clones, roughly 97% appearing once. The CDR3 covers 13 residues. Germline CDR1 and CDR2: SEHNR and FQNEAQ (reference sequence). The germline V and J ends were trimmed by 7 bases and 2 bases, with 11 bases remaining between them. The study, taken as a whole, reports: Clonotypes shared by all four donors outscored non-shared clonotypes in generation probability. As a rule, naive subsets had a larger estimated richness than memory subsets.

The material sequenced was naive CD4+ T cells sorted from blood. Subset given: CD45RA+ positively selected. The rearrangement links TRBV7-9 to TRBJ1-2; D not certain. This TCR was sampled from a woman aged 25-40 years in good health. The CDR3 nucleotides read TGTGCCAGCACCCATACCCAGAACTATGGCTACACCTTC. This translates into CASTHTQNYGYTF.